Listed here are 30 T cell receptor beta chains from one sample, sequenced in a study of a mutant IDH1 vaccine in newly diagnosed glioma. This table comes from immunoSEQ multiplex PCR, and its TCRdb copy is limited to in-frame clones, with some not included. The data hold 60,000 to 75,000 clones, with approximately 84% observed a single time. No cognate antigen is known for these TCRs. Time point of the sample: week 11, during vaccination. Doses comprised 300 ug of mutant IDH1 20-mer peptide each, plus topical imiquimod. The input for sequencing was PBMCs, taken from a glioma patient whose treatment included an IDH1 peptide vaccine. The receptors here all came from a man aged 25-40 years with glioma.

The rearrangement uses TRBV6-6 and TRBJ2-1; the match to TRBD2 covers 10 bases. V dropped 6 bases and J dropped 0; count of bases not matched to a gene: 2. There are 15 residues in the CDR3. Germline V gene sequence: CDR1 MNHNY, CDR2 SVGAGI (reference sequence). CDR3 sequence reads: CASSVAGGSYNEQFF. The CDR3, as DNA: TGTGCCAGCAGCGTAGCGGGGGGCTCCTACAATGAGCAGTTCTTC.

This sequence joins TRBV11-3 and TRBJ2-2, with TRBD1 identical over 8 bases. From germline, CDR1 is SGHNT and CDR2 YENEEA. The CDR3 has 17 residues. J gave up 1 base and V 3 bases, and 7 bases lay outside the gene matches. The CDR3 bases are TGTGCCAGCAGCTTGGGAAGACAGGGGTGGAACACCGGGGAGCTGTTTTTT. Amino acids: CASSLGRQGWNTGELFF.

The chain carries TRBV28 and TRBJ1-3; 10 nucleotides align to TRBD1. The germline V gene has CDR1 MDHEN and CDR2 SYDVKM. The CDR3 contains 16 residues. V lost 4 bases and J lost 1; bases outside the gene matches: 4. For the CDR3, the DNA is TGTGCCAGCAGTTCTGGACAGGGGGGTTCTGGAAACACCATATATTTT. This sequence encodes CASSSGQGGSGNTIYF. Full variable domain (missing parts from reference TRBV28 and TRBJ1-3): DVKVTQSSRYLVKRTGEKVFLECVQDMDHENMFWYRQDPGLGLRLIYFSYDVKMKEKGDIPEGYSVSREKKERFSLILESASTNQTSMYLCASSSGQGGSGNTIYFGEGSWLTVV.

The gene calls are TRBV4-2 and TRBJ2-5; D ambiguous. V was pared by 4 bases and J by 5 bases, with 14 bases between. The CDR3 runs 14 residues. Germline assignment: CDR1 LGHNA and CDR2 YNFKEQ. The CDR3 region has the DNA TGTGCCAGCAGCCCCCGAAATAGTAGGGAGACCCAGTACTTC. It translates to CASSPRNSRETQYF.

The chain is built from TRBV4-3 and TRBJ2-1; 8 bases map to TRBD2. Germline values: CDR1 LGHNA, CDR2 YSLEER. Germline trimming cut 6 bases from V and 15 bases from J; bases unmatched to any gene: 7. The CDR3 consists of 11 residues. CDR3 DNA: TGCGCCAGCAGAGGAGCGGGAGTAGGGTTCTTC. Translation gives CASRGAGVGFF.

The chain is built from TRBV9 and TRBJ2-2; either TRBD1 or TRBD2 may supply D (5 bases each). CDR3 size: 14 residues. Trimming removed 4 bases at V and 6 bases at J, with 13 bases between. From germline, CDR1 is SGDLS and CDR2 YYNGEE. The CDR3 coding sequence is TGTGCCAGCAGCTTCGGGACCCCGGCCGGGGAGCTGTTTTTT. Translating it yields CASSFGTPAGELFF. Looking up the rest from reference TRBV9 and TRBJ2-2 gives the full variable domain: DSGVTQTPKHLITATGQRVTLRCSPRSGDLSVYWYQQSLDQGLQFLIQYYNGEERAKGNILERFSAQQFPDLHSELNLSSLELGDSALYFCASSFGTPAGELFFGEGSRLTVL.

This chain links TRBV19 with TRBJ1-5; D is unclear. Trimming cost V 5 bases and J 0 bases, with 11 bases left between them. Germline V CDR1 and CDR2: LNHDA, SQIVND (reference sequence). The CDR3 contains 15 residues. CDR3 bases: TGTGCCAGTAGTCGAATAAGGCCTAGCAATCAGCCCCAGCATTTT. It specifies CASSRIRPSNQPQHF. Full variable domain (missing parts from reference TRBV19 and TRBJ1-5): DGGITQSPKYLFRKEGQNVTLSCEQNLNHDAMYWYRQDPGQGLRLIYYSQIVNDFQKGDIAEGYSVSREKKESFPLTVTSAQKNPTAFYLCASSRIRPSNQPQHFGDGTRLSIL.

The chain recombines TRBV25-1 with TRBJ1-1; TRBD1 aligns across 7 bases. CDR1 is MGHDK, CDR2 SYGVNS, per germline. The CDR3 spans 18 residues. V dropped 1 base and J dropped 5; count of bases not matched to a gene: 16. In nucleotides, the CDR3 is TGTGCCAGCAGTGAATTCGGACTAGGGGGAGGGGGCAGGACTGAAGCTTTCTTT. It yields the protein CASSEFGLGGGGRTEAFF.

The chain joins TRBV7-3 to TRBJ1-1; D remains ambiguous. Germline V gene lookup returns CDR1 SGHTA and CDR2 FQGTGA. Trimming cost V 6 bases and J 1 base, with 12 bases left between them. The CDR3 has 14 amino acids. DNA of the CDR3: TGTGCCAGCAGTCCATTAGAGGGGAACACTGAAGCTTTCTTT. Protein product: CASSPLEGNTEAFF.

J is TRBJ2-1 and V is TRBV11-3; D not resolved. The V and J ends lost 0 bases and 8 bases respectively, with 5 bases between them. Per germline, CDR1 SGHNT and CDR2 YENEEA. The CDR3 spans 12 residues. The CDR3 DNA follows: TGTGCCAGCAGCTTAGATTCGGATGAGCAGTTCTTC. As protein: CASSLDSDEQFF.

V is TRBV4-2 and J is TRBJ2-5, with 9 nucleotides matching TRBD2. Germline lookup yields CDR1 LGHNA and CDR2 YNFKEQ. The CDR3 has 17 residues. J was trimmed by 5 bases and V by 1 base; bases with no gene match: 11. CDR3 bases: TGTGCCAGCAGCCAAGGTAGCGGGGGAACAATGGGGGAGACCCAGTACTTC. Encoded protein: CASSQGSGGTMGETQYF.

The count of this clone is one. The gene calls are TRBV7-2 and TRBJ1-6; D might be TRBD1 (5 bases). CDR3 length: 14 amino acids. Germline assignment: CDR1 SGHTA and CDR2 FQGNSA. V was clipped by 1 base and J by 5 bases, with 6 bases between them. Written as DNA, the CDR3 is TGTGCCAGCAGCTTAGGACAGCATAATTCACCCCTCCACTTT. This translates into CASSLGQHNSPLHF.

CDR3: CATSRDGVRAGANVLTF. CDR3 DNA sequence: TGTGCCACCAGCAGAGATGGAGTAAGGGCCGGGGCCAACGTCCTGACTTTC. This chain connects TRBV15 to TRBJ2-6, with D hard to call. There are 17 residues in the CDR3. Germline V gene lookup returns CDR1 LNHNV and CDR2 YYDKDF (reference sequence). Trimming cost V 0 bases and J 4 bases, with 13 bases left between them.

The chain has TRBV9 and TRBJ1-2, with 8 bases matching TRBD1. Germline V gene data show CDR1 as SGDLS and CDR2 as YYNGEE. The junction had 3 bases not matched to a gene; V was cut back by 5 bases and J by 6 bases. The CDR3 covers 12 residues. CDR3 bases: TGTGCCAGCAGGGACAGGGTCGATGGCTACACCTTC. This codes for CASRDRVDGYTF.

The chain carries TRBV25-1 and TRBJ1-3, with D possibly TRBD1 on 6 matching bases. CDR3 length equals 16 residues. Trimming took off 6 bases at V and 5 bases at J, with 20 bases between the two ends. Germline CDR1 is MGHDK and CDR2 is SYGVNS. The CDR3 loop reads CASSAGGGAHRNTIYF. In nucleotides, the CDR3 is TGTGCCAGCAGCGCCGGTGGGGGGGCTCATAGAAACACCATATATTTT.

The DNA for the CDR3 is TGCGCCAGCAGCTTGGACGGTCAGGGATGGAGCTTACGTAGGGAGCTGTTTTTT. Translating it yields CASSLDGQGWSLRRELFF. The gene calls are TRBV5-1 and TRBJ2-2, with D perhaps TRBD1 (5 bases). Germline V gene lookup returns CDR1 SGHRS and CDR2 YFSETQ. The CDR3 runs 18 residues. The germline V and J ends were trimmed by 0 bases and 9 bases, with 24 bases remaining between them.

The sample holds a few counts of this clone. The rearrangement uses TRBV2 and TRBJ1-6; 7 positions agree with TRBD1. The CDR3 covers 15 residues. From germline, CDR1 is SNHLY and CDR2 FYNNEI. Trimming at V came to 6 bases and at J to 7 bases, leaving 9 bases not matched to a gene. The CDR3 region is CASSPRQGYNSPLHF. In DNA form, the CDR3 reads TGTGCCAGCAGCCCAAGACAGGGTTACAATTCACCCCTCCACTTT. The variable domain in full, with the rest retrieved from reference TRBV2 and TRBJ1-6, is EPEVTQTPSHQVTQMGQEVILRCVPISNHLYFYWYRQILGQKVEFLVSFYNNEISEKSEIFDDQFSVERPDGSNFTLKIRSTKLEDSAMYFCASSPRQGYNSPLHFGNGTRLTVT.

This chain joins TRBV19 and TRBJ2-7; no clear D. Deletions cut 3 bases from V and 2 bases from J, with 11 bases between. CDR1 and CDR2 from the germline V gene are LNHDA and SQIVND (reference sequence). The CDR3 length is 14 residues. For the CDR3, the DNA is TGTGCCAGTAGTATTGGTGAGAGGACCTACGAGCAGTACTTC. This codes for CASSIGERTYEQYF.

V usage is TRBV5-8 and J usage is TRBJ1-1; the D gene is possibly TRBD1 (6 bases). Per the germline V gene, CDR1 is SGHTS and CDR2 is YDEGEE. Trimming took off 2 bases at V and 3 bases at J, with 14 bases between the two ends. CDR3 length: 15 amino acids. The CDR3 DNA sequence: TGTGCCAGCAGCTTATTTGGGGGGCTGGACACTGAAGCTTTCTTT. Translation: CASSLFGGLDTEAFF. Combining the CDR3 with reference TRBV5-8 and TRBJ1-1 gives the whole variable domain EAGVTQSPTHLIKTRGQQATLRCSPISGHTSVYWYQQALGLGLQFLLWYDEGEERNRGNFPPRFSGRQFPNYSSELNVNALELEDSALYLCASSLFGGLDTEAFFGQGTRLTVV.

This clone was observed once. The rearrangement uses TRBV7-6 and TRBJ2-3; a weak D match, TRBD2 (5 bases). V was trimmed by 3 bases and J by 0 bases, leaving 13 bases between them. The CDR3 length is 16 residues. CDR1 is SGHVS and CDR2 is FNYEAQ in the germline V gene. CDR3 sequence reads: CASSLGAVTSTDTQYF. The CDR3 nucleotides read TGTGCCAGCAGCTTGGGAGCGGTTACTAGCACAGATACGCAGTATTTT.

This clone was found once. The rearrangement links TRBV30 to TRBJ1-2; 8 bases are a match to TRBD1. Germline V CDR1 and CDR2: GTSNPN, SVGIG (reference sequence). This CDR3 has 15 amino acids. Losses at the gene ends were 8 bases for V and 4 bases for J; bases not matched to a gene: 15. CDR3 bases: TGTGCCGGAATTCTCACCCAAGGACAGGGCTATGGCTACACCTTC. This encodes CAGILTQGQGYGYTF.

The chain joins TRBV2 to TRBJ2-5; the D is unclear. The end of the DNA is better explained by TRBJ2-7, so the J call may be wrong. This CDR3 is built from 10 residues. Germline V gives CDR1 SNHLY, CDR2 FYNNEI. In DNA form, the CDR3 reads TGTGCCAGCAGTGATTACGAGCAGTACTTC. It specifies CASSDYEQYF.

The chain joins TRBV5-1 to TRBJ2-5, with TRBD2 matching over 8 bases. V trimming: 2 bases; J trimming: 3 bases; junction bases outside the gene matches: 6. The CDR3 extends over 15 amino acids. CDR1 is SGHRS, CDR2 YFSETQ, per germline. The CDR3 DNA follows: TGCGCCAGCAGCTTCTACGGGGGGGTAGAAGAGACCCAGTACTTC. Translation gives CASSFYGGVEETQYF. The full variable domain, with the rest looked up from reference TRBV5-1 and TRBJ2-5, is KAGVTQTPRYLIKTRGQQVTLSCSPISGHRSVSWYQQTPGQGLQFLFEYFSETQRNKGNFPGRFSGRQFSNSRSEMNVSTLELGDSALYLCASSFYGGVEETQYFGPGTRLLVL.

V gene TRBV29-1 combines with J gene TRBJ2-1; weak D call: TRBD2 (6 bases). This CDR3 spans 10 amino acids. V shed 7 bases and J shed 10 bases, with 11 bases lying between them. CDR1 and CDR2 (germline): SQVTM, ANQGSEA. The CDR3 spells CSGGGSEQFF. The CDR3, as DNA: TGCAGCGGGGGAGGTAGCGAGCAGTTCTTC.

V usage is TRBV7-9 and J usage is TRBJ1-1, with no clear D. Germline CDR1 and CDR2: SEHNR and FQNEAQ (reference sequence). Deletions cut 4 bases from V and 0 bases from J, with 24 bases between. This CDR3 is built from 19 residues. CDR3 residues: CASSSVLRGPKHMNTEAFF. The CDR3 nucleotides are TGTGCCAGCAGCTCGGTTTTGAGAGGGCCAAAACACATGAACACTGAAGCTTTCTTT.

The V and J genes are TRBV10-3 and TRBJ2-7, with D tentatively TRBD2 (5 bases). The V gene's germline CDR1 is ENHRY and CDR2 SYGVKD. This CDR3 has 15 amino acids. The V gene lost 0 bases and the J gene lost 2 bases, with 11 bases spanning the gap. Here the CDR3 reads CAISESVDGTYEQYF. The CDR3 DNA sequence: TGTGCCATCAGTGAGTCAGTAGACGGGACCTACGAGCAGTACTTC.

This chain links TRBV7-7 with TRBJ2-5; TRBD1 aligns across 8 bases. The J segment lost 1 base and the V segment lost 5 bases, leaving 9 bases of the junction unmatched. Germline V gene lookup returns CDR1 SSHAT and CDR2 FNYEAQ (reference sequence). The CDR3 consists of 16 residues. The CDR3 is CASSGRTGISQETQYF. The CDR3 bases are TGTGCCAGCAGCGGAAGGACAGGGATCAGCCAAGAGACCCAGTACTTC.

This CDR3 is CSVATGLSYEQYF. In nucleotides, the CDR3 is TGCAGCGTAGCCACCGGGCTCTCCTACGAGCAGTACTTC. The rearrangement uses TRBV29-1 and TRBJ2-7; D call uncertain. In germline, CDR1 is SQVTM, CDR2 ANQGSEA. This CDR3 has 13 residues. The ends were cut back, 6 bases at V and 0 bases at J, with 12 bases in the middle.

This clone is a singleton in its sample. The chain carries TRBV30 and TRBJ2-1, with 13 bases matching TRBD2. Per the germline V gene, CDR1 is GTSNPN and CDR2 is SVGIG (reference sequence). This CDR3 region has 13 residues. J was trimmed by 12 bases and V by 7 bases; bases with no gene match: 9. CDR3 in amino acids: CASSGLAGVAQFF. In nucleotides, the CDR3 is TGTGCCTCATCCGGACTAGCGGGAGTAGCGCAGTTCTTC.

This clone is classed as medium-sized. The chain has TRBV28 and TRBJ2-1; 10 nucleotides match TRBD1. Germline V gives CDR1 MDHEN, CDR2 SYDVKM. V shed 6 bases and J 8 bases; nucleotides not matched to a gene: 10. The CDR3 sequence is 15 residues long. The CDR3 sequence is CASRAGTGERDEQFF. The CDR3, as DNA: TGTGCCAGCAGGGCTGGGACAGGGGAAAGGGATGAGCAGTTCTTC.